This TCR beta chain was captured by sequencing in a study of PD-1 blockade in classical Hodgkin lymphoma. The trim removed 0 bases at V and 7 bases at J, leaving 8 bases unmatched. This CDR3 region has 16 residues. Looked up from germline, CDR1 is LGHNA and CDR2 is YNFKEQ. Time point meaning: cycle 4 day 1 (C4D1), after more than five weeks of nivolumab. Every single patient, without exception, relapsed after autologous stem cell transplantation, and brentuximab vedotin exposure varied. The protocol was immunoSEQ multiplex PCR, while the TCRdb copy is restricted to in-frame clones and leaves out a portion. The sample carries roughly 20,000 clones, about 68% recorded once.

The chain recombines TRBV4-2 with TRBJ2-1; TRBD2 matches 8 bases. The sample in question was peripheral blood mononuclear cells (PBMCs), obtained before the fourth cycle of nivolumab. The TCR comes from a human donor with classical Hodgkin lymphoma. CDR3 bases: TGTGCCAGCAGCCAAGAGGCGGGAGGTCGTGGTAATGAGCAGTTCTTC. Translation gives CASSQEAGGRGNEQFF.